This passage covers 11 T cell receptor beta chains from one sample sequenced in a study of monozygotic twins with cystic fibrosis. Sequencing was performed with immunoSEQ multiplex PCR; in TCRdb, only in-frame clones are kept and a portion is missing. The sample contains some 22,000 clones, less than 98% of which appear only once. The sample was blood. These receptors came from a girl aged 5-17 years with cystic fibrosis.

The table lists this clone with a count of one. The chain recombines TRBV18 with TRBJ1-1, with 9 bases fitting TRBD1. The germline gives CDR1 KGHSH, CDR2 LQKENI. Trimming took 5 bases from V and 7 from J; bases not matched to a gene: 8. CDR3 length equals 14 residues. Written as DNA, the CDR3 is TGTGCCAGCTCATCCGGGACAGGGATGATTGAAGCTTTCTTT. This codes for CASSSGTGMIEAFF. The full variable domain, rest sourced from reference TRBV18 and TRBJ1-1, is NAGVMQNPRHLVRRRGQEARLRCSPMKGHSHVYWYRQLPEEGLKFMVYLQKENIIDESGMPKERFSAEFPKEGPSILRIQQVVRGDSAAYFCASSSGTGMIEAFFGQGTRLTVV.

This chain links TRBV11-2 with TRBJ2-3, with unresolved D. The length of the CDR3 is 14 residues. Germline V lookup: CDR1 SGHAT, CDR2 FQNNGV. Trimming pared 4 bases from V and 2 bases from J, leaving 10 bases between. For the CDR3, the DNA is TGTGCCAGCAGCTCCGGACGAATCACAGATACGCAGTATTTT. The encoded protein is CASSSGRITDTQYF.

The rearrangement uses TRBV9 and TRBJ1-4, with D possibly matching TRBD1 (6 bases). This CDR3 spans 15 amino acids. Trimming stripped 0 bases from V and 7 bases from J, with 13 bases between. Germline CDR1 reads SGDLS; CDR2 reads YYNGEE. CDR3 in amino acids: CASSVGRGGLEKLFF. In DNA form, the CDR3 reads TGTGCCAGCAGCGTAGGCAGGGGAGGACTTGAAAAACTGTTTTTT.

The chain combines TRBV2 with TRBJ2-5, with a tentative D call TRBD2 (6 bases). The V and J ends lost 6 bases and 5 bases respectively, with 19 bases between them. The CDR3 runs to 15 residues. Per germline, CDR1 SNHLY and CDR2 FYNNEI. The CDR3 bases are TGTGCCAGCAGGGTTGTACGGGAGTACAGCGAGACCCAGTACTTC. Translation gives CASRVVREYSETQYF.

The chain has TRBV5-6 and TRBJ2-5; no clear D. The CDR3 covers 14 residues. Germline loops: CDR1 SGHDT, CDR2 YYEEEE. V gave up 0 bases and J gave up 5 bases, with 11 bases separating them. CDR3 DNA sequence: TGTGCCAGCAGCTTGGGGCCCGTGGACGAGACCCAGTACTTC. Residues: CASSLGPVDETQYF.

CDR3 coding DNA: TGTGCCAGCAGTCCAGGCACAGCTTCTACCCCATATGGCTACACCTTC. It yields the protein CASSPGTASTPYGYTF. J is TRBJ1-2 and V is TRBV4-2, with D uncertain. CDR3 size: 16 residues. CDR1 LGHNA and CDR2 YNFKEQ come from the germline V gene. Between the trimmed V and J ends, which lost 6 bases and 5 bases, there was a span of 22 bases.

The CDR3 DNA is TGTGCCAGCAGCGTAGGATCTAGCGGGCTCTACAATGAGCAGTTCTTC. Its translation is CASSVGSSGLYNEQFF. V is TRBV9 and J is TRBJ2-1; 8 bases fit TRBD2. The germline CDR1 and CDR2 sequences are SGDLS and YYNGEE. The CDR3 covers 16 residues. Losses at the gene ends were 0 bases for V and 3 bases for J; bases not matched to a gene: 5.

This rearrangement joins TRBV7-9 to TRBJ2-7; 8 bases are a match to TRBD1. CDR3 length: 15 amino acids. Per the germline V gene, CDR1 is SEHNR and CDR2 is FQNEAQ (reference sequence). J was trimmed by 4 bases and V by 5 bases; bases with no gene match: 10. This CDR3 reads CASSKPGQATYEQYF. The CDR3, as DNA: TGTGCCAGCAGCAAACCGGGACAGGCGACTTACGAGCAGTACTTC. Full variable domain (remainder filled in from reference TRBV7-9 and TRBJ2-7): DTGVSQNPRHKITKRGQNVTFRCDPISEHNRLYWYRQTLGQGPEFLTYFQNEAQLEKSRLLSDRFSAERPKGSFSTLEIQRTEQGDSAMYLCASSKPGQATYEQYFGPGTRLTVT.

This clone was observed a single time. The rearrangement uses TRBV5-1 and TRBJ2-4; 11 bases map to TRBD1. The V gene's germline CDR1 is SGHRS and CDR2 YFSETQ. The CDR3 is 16 amino acids. V shed 4 bases and J 7 bases; nucleotides not matched to a gene: 10. The CDR3 DNA reads as TGCGCCAGCAGCCAGGTCGACCGGGACAGGGGGAACATTCAGTACTTC. As protein: CASSQVDRDRGNIQYF.

A single count supports this clone. The V call is TRBV2, the J call TRBJ2-1, with 10 bases that match TRBD1. Germline CDR1 SNHLY, CDR2 FYNNEI. Unmatched junction bases numbered 14, after V lost 3 bases and J lost 3 bases. The CDR3 sequence is 19 residues long. The CDR3 DNA sequence: TGTGCCAGCAGTGACCCACAAGCACGACAGGGGGCGGGCTACAATGAGCAGTTCTTC. Its translation: CASSDPQARQGAGYNEQFF.

The table lists this clone with a count of one. The junction and the germline gene differ at one end; a read error may be behind it. The chain links TRBV4-1 to TRBJ1-1; TRBD1 aligns across 7 bases. The CDR3 covers 17 residues. Germline V gives CDR1 MGHRA, CDR2 YSYEKL. The CDR3 region has the DNA TGCGCCAGCAGCGAAGAAGGAGGGGCAGGGGGGAGAACTGAAGCTTTCTTT. Amino acid sequence: CASSEEGGAGGRTEAFF.